Sequencing of this TCR beta chain was carried out in a study of blood T cells in healthy people across ages. The study's findings and limits: Age brought a roughly linear fall in TCR beta diversity measured per million T cells.

This CDR3 is 15 amino acids long. Germline V lookup: CDR1 SGDLS, CDR2 YYNGEE. About this clonotype: Its antigen is not known.

Combining a sample-barcoded 5' primer with a J-beta primer mix, a second PCR ran for roughly 6 to 12 cycles. Using its own MiXCR run on the 5' RACE reads, TCRdb lists one record per CDR3 protein. The sample consists of some 1.8 million distinct CDR3 sequences, about 39% of them appearing once. The J gene is TRBJ2-7, the V gene TRBV9; D remains unclear. With the DNA end fitting TRBJ2-5 better, the J assignment may be wrong. This receptor was taken from a human donor in good health. The sequenced sample was blood. In DNA form, the CDR3 reads TGTGCCAGCACCTTTTCCCCGGAAGTAGGCGAGACCCAGTACTTC. Its protein product is CASTFSPEVGETQYF.